The TCR beta chain described here comes from a study of CXCR3-negative and CXCR3-positive naive CD8 T cells. For the study at large: Collectively, the libraries yielded some 140 million TRB reads in total, at about 1.5 +/- 0.3 million per library.

Notes on the study in general: The TRB CDR3s that CXCR3-positive naive cells carried were more hydrophobic than those of CXCR3-negative naive cells. PBMCs showed partially decreased CXCR3 expression after cryopreservation, and most assays used fresh PBMCs.

Concerning this clonotype: The antigen remains undetermined.

Per CD8+ T cell subset, triplicate sorts of approximately 270,000 cells each were done. Cells that were CD45RO-CCR7+CD27+CD95- constituted naive CD8+ T cells. Per the germline V gene, CDR1 is MDHEN and CDR2 is SYDVKM. The CDR3 totals 14 residues. TRB cDNA was prepared as libraries by UMI-labeled 5' RACE. TCRdb reanalyzed the 5' RACE reads, giving one entry per CDR3 protein sequence and no DNA. Across under 85,000 distinct CDR3 sequences, the top ten clones capture approximately 0.71% of the sample. The chain combines TRBV28 with TRBJ2-1; the D gene TCRdb calls, TRBD1, cannot be checked with no DNA. The sequence derives from a human donor in good health. Some clones in this sample may be carry-over from other donors' samples. The specimen sequenced was naive CXCR3+ CD8+ T cells from blood. Regarding subset: CD45RO-CCR7+CD27+CD95- naive CD8+ T cells expressing CXCR3 (TNR3+). The CDR3 loop reads CASRPDRYYNEQFF. The whole variable domain, remainder taken from reference TRBV28 and TRBJ2-1, is DVKVTQSSRYLVKRTGEKVFLECVQDMDHENMFWYRQDPGLGLRLIYFSYDVKMKEKGDIPEGYSVSREKKERFSLILESASTNQTSMYLCASRPDRYYNEQFFGPGTRLTVL.